One and the same sample provided the 9 T cell receptor beta chains below, sequenced in a study of cytomegalovirus exposure and HLA in healthy donors. PCR employed 60 Vbeta and 13 Jbeta primers. Generated by immunoSEQ multiplex PCR, the TCRdb table keeps only in-frame clones and is missing some. This sample has 140,000 to 150,000 clones; approximately 82% occur once, and the top ten carry 9% to 10%. Sequencing was done on a sample of PBMCs. The receptors here all came from a woman in her sixties in good health and CMV-seropositive.

V gene TRBV6-5 combines with J gene TRBJ1-1; D remains unclear. The germline V gene encodes CDR1 MNHEY and CDR2 SVGAGI. The CDR3 length is 13 residues. V was cut by 5 bases and J by 4 bases, with 11 bases left in between. CDR3 sequence (DNA): TGTGCCAGCAGTCTAGGGAGGAGCACTGAAGCTTTCTTT. Translating it yields CASSLGRSTEAFF.

This clone was observed once. This chain links TRBV7-2 with TRBJ1-2; 10 bases map to TRBD1. The germline CDR1 and CDR2 sequences are SGHTA and FQGNSA. V trimming: 3 bases; J trimming: 8 bases; junction bases outside the gene matches: 9. The CDR3 loop spans 15 amino acids. CDR3 sequence: CASSFKADRGSGYTF. As DNA, the CDR3 is TGTGCCAGCAGCTTTAAAGCGGACAGGGGGAGCGGCTACACCTTC.

The V gene is TRBV9, the J gene TRBJ1-2, with D possibly being TRBD1 (6 bases). The CDR3 runs 13 residues. Trimming pared 8 bases from V and 8 bases from J, leaving 19 bases between. Per the germline V gene, CDR1 is SGDLS and CDR2 is YYNGEE. The CDR3 protein is CASSQGLVGGYTF. For the CDR3, the DNA is TGTGCCAGTAGCCAGGGGCTGGTAGGGGGCTACACCTTC. Using reference TRBV9 and TRBJ1-2 for the parts outside the CDR3, the full variable domain is DSGVTQTPKHLITATGQRVTLRCSPRSGDLSVYWYQQSLDQGLQFLIQYYNGEERAKGNILERFSAQQFPDLHSELNLSSLELGDSALYFCASSQGLVGGYTFGSGTRLTVV.

This chain links TRBV2 with TRBJ1-6, with 9 bases aligning to TRBD1. CDR3 length equals 15 residues. The V segment lost 5 bases and the J segment 10 bases; nucleotides outside the gene matches: 9. Germline V gene data show CDR1 as SNHLY and CDR2 as FYNNEI. The CDR3 region is CASSRSGQGDSPLHF. For the CDR3, the DNA is TGTGCCAGCAGTCGATCGGGACAGGGCGACTCACCCCTCCACTTT.

The rearrangement joins TRBV5-1 to TRBJ2-7; tentatively, D is TRBD1 (6 bases). Trimming removed 3 bases at V and 2 bases at J, with 12 bases between. The CDR3 consists of 14 residues. Looked up from germline, CDR1 is SGHRS and CDR2 is YFSETQ. The CDR3 loop reads CASSSTGGPYEQYF. The CDR3 coding sequence is TGCGCCAGCAGCTCGACAGGTGGTCCCTACGAGCAGTACTTC. The whole variable domain, remainder taken from reference TRBV5-1 and TRBJ2-7, is KAGVTQTPRYLIKTRGQQVTLSCSPISGHRSVSWYQQTPGQGLQFLFEYFSETQRNKGNFPGRFSGRQFSNSRSEMNVSTLELGDSALYLCASSSTGGPYEQYFGPGTRLTVT.

The rearrangement joins TRBV6-6 to TRBJ1-4; TRBD1 matches 7 bases. V lost 7 bases to trimming and J lost 8 bases; unmatched junction nucleotides: 10. Germline CDR1 is MNHNY and CDR2 is SVGAGI (reference sequence). The CDR3 sequence is 14 residues long. The CDR3 sequence is CASNDNRGQEKLFF. In DNA, the CDR3 is TGTGCCAGCAATGATAACAGGGGTCAGGAAAAACTGTTTTTT.

In its sample, this clone was seen a few times. The chain couples TRBV29-1 to TRBJ1-2; 9 bases fit TRBD1. The germline V gene has CDR1 SQVTM and CDR2 ANQGSEA. The CDR3 runs to 13 residues. V shed 5 bases and J 6 bases; nucleotides not matched to a gene: 7. The CDR3 is CSVTTGGKDGYTF. CDR3 in DNA: TGCAGCGTTACGACAGGGGGGAAGGATGGCTACACCTTC.

V gene TRBV7-2 combines with J gene TRBJ2-7; weak D call: TRBD2 (6 bases). The CDR3 runs to 16 residues. Trimming took 1 base from V and 4 from J, leaving 17 bases between them. The germline V gene has CDR1 SGHTA and CDR2 FQGNSA. In DNA, the CDR3 is TGTGCCAGCAGCTTAGACGGGGGTGGCCTAGCGTACGAGCAGTACTTC. Translated, it gives CASSLDGGGLAYEQYF.

The chain uses TRBV29-1 and TRBJ2-1; possible D gene TRBD1, 6 bases. The CDR3 totals 13 residues. The V and J ends lost 4 bases and 0 bases respectively, with 7 bases between them. The germline V gene encodes CDR1 SQVTM and CDR2 ANQGSEA. In DNA, the CDR3 is TGCAGCGTTGGGGGGCCCTCCTACAATGAGCAGTTCTTC. It is translated as CSVGGPSYNEQFF.